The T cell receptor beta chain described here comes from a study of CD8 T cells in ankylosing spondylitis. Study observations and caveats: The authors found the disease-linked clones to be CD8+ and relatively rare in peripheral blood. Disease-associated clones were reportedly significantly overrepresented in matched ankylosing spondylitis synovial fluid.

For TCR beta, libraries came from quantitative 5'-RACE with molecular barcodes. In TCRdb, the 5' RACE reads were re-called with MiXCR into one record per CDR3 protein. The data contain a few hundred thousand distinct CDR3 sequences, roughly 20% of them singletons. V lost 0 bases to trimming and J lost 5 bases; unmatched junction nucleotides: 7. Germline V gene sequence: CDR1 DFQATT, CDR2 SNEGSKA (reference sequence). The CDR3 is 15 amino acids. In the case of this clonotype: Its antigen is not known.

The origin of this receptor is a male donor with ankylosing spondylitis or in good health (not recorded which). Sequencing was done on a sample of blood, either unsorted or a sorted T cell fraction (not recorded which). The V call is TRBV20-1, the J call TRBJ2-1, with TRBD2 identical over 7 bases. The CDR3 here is CSARDLLGGDNEQFF. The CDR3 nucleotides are TGCAGTGCTAGAGATCTTCTGGGAGGGGACAATGAGCAGTTCTTC.